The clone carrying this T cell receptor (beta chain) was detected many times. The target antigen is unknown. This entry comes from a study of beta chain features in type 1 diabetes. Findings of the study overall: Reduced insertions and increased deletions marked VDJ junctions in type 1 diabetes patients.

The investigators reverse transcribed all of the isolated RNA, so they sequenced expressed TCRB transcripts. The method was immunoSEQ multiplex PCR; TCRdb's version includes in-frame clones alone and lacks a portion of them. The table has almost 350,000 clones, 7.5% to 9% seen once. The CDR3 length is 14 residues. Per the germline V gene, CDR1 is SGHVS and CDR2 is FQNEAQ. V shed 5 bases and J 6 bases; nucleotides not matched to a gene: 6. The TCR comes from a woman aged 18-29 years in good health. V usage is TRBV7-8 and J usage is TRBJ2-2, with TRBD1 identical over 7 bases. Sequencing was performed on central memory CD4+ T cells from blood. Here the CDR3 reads CASSPTQGAGELFF. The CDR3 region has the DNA TGTGCCAGCAGCCCTACGCAGGGGGCCGGGGAGCTGTTTTTT.